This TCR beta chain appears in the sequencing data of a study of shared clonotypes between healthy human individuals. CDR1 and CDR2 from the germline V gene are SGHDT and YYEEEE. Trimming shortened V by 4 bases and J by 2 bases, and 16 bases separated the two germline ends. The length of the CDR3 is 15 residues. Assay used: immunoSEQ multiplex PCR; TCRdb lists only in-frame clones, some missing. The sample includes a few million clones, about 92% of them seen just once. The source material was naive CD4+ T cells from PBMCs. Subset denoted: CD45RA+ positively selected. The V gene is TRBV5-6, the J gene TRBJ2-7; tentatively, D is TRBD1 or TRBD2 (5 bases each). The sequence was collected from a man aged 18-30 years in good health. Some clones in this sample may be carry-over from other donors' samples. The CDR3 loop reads CASSQIGTDPYEQYF. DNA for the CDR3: TGTGCCAGCAGCCAAATCGGGACGGATCCCTACGAGCAGTACTTC.